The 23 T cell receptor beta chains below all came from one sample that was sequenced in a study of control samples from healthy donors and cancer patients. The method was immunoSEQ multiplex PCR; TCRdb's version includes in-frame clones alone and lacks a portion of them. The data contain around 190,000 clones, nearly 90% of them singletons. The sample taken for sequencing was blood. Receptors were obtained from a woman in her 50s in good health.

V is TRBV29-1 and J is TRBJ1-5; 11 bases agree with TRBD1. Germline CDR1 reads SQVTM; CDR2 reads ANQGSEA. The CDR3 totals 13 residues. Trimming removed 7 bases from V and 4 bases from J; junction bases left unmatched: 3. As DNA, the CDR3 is TGCAGCGGAGGACAGGGGGCGAATCAGCCCCAGCATTTT. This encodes CSGGQGANQPQHF.

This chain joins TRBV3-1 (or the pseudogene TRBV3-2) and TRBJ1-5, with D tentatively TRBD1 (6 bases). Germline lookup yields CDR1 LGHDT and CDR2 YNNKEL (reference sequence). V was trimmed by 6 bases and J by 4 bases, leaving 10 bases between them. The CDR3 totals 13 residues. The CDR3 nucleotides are TGTGCCAGCAGTTACAGGGATAATCAGCCCCAGCATTTT. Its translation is CASSYRDNQPQHF.

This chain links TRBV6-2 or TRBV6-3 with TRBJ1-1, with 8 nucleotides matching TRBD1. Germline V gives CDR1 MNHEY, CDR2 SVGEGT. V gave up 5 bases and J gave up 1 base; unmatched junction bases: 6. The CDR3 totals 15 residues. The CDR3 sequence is CASSVAGGWNTEAFF. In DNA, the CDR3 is TGTGCCAGCAGTGTAGCAGGGGGCTGGAACACTGAAGCTTTCTTT.

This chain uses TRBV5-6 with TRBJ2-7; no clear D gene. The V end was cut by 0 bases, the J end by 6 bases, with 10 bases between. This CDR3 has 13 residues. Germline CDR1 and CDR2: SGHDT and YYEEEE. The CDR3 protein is CASSLDPLSEQYF. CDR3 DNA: TGTGCCAGCAGCTTGGATCCGCTTTCCGAGCAGTACTTC. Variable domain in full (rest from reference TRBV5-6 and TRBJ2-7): DAGVTQSPTHLIKTRGQQVTLRCSPKSGHDTVSWYQQALGQGPQFIFQYYEEEERQRGNFPDRFSGHQFPNYSSELNVNALLLGDSALYLCASSLDPLSEQYFGPGTRLTVT.

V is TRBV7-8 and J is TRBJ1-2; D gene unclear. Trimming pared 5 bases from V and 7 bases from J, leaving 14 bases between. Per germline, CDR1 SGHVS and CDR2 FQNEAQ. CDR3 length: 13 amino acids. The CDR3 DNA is TGTGCCAGCAGCCAAACACCGTCATTTGGCTACACCTTC. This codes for CASSQTPSFGYTF.

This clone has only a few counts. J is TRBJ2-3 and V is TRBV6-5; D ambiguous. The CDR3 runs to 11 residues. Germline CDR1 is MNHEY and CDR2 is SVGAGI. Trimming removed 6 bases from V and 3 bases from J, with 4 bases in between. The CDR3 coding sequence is TGTGCCAGCAGCCAGACAGATACGCAGTATTTT. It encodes CASSQTDTQYF.

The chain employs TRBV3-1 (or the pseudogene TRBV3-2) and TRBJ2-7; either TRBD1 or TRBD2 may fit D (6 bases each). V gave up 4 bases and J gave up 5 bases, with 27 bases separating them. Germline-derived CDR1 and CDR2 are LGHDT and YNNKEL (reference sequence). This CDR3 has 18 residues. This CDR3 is CASSRGQRGRNYGDEQYF. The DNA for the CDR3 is TGTGCCAGCAGCCGGGGACAAAGAGGGAGGAATTATGGCGACGAGCAGTACTTC.

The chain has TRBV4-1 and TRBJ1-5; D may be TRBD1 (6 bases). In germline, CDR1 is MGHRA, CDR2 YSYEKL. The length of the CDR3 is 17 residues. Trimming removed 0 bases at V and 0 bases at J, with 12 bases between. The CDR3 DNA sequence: TGCGCCAGCAGCCAAGAATGGACAGCCTATAGCAATCAGCCCCAGCATTTT. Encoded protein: CASSQEWTAYSNQPQHF.

CDR3 protein: CASSLSPNSGANVLTF. Written as DNA, the CDR3 is TGTGCCAGCAGCTTGAGCCCAAATTCTGGGGCCAACGTCCTGACTTTC. The chain uses TRBV7-3 and TRBJ2-6; unclear D gene. Between the trimmed V and J ends, which lost 3 bases and 1 base, there was a span of 10 bases. In germline, CDR1 is SGHTA, CDR2 FQGTGA. This CDR3 contains 16 residues.

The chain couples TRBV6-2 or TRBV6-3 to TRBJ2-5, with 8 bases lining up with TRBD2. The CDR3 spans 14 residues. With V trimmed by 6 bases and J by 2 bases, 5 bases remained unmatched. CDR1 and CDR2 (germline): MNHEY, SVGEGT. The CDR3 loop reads CASSPGGVQETQYF. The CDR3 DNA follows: TGTGCCAGCAGCCCCGGGGGGGTACAAGAGACCCAGTACTTC.

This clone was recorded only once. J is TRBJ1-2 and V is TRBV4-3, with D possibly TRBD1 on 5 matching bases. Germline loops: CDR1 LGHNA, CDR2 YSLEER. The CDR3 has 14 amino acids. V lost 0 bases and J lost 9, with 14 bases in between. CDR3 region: CASSQDVRESSYTF. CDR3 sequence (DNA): TGCGCCAGCAGCCAAGATGTCAGGGAAAGTAGCTACACCTTC.

CDR3 protein: CAWSGGRGRDEQYF. The CDR3 nucleotides are TGTGCCTGGAGTGGAGGCAGGGGAAGGGATGAGCAGTACTTC. V is TRBV30 and J is TRBJ2-7; D perhaps matches TRBD1 (6 bases). The CDR3 length is 14 residues. The V and J ends lost 1 base and 7 bases respectively, with 17 bases between them. Germline CDR1 GTSNPN, CDR2 SVGIG (reference sequence). The full variable domain, its missing parts supplied by reference TRBV30 and TRBJ2-7, is SQTIHQWPATLVQPVGSPLSLECTVEGTSNPNLYWYRQAAGRGLQLLFYSVGIGQISSEVPQNLSASRPQDRQFILSSKKLLLSDSGFYLCAWSGGRGRDEQYFGPGTRLTVT.

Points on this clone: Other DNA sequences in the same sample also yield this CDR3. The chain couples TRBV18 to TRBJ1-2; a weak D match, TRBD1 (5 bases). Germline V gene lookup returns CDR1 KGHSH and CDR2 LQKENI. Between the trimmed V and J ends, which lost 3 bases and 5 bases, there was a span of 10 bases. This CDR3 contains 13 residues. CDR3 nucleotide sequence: TGTGCCAGCTCACCTGGGGCCGGATATGGCTACACCTTC. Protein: CASSPGAGYGYTF.

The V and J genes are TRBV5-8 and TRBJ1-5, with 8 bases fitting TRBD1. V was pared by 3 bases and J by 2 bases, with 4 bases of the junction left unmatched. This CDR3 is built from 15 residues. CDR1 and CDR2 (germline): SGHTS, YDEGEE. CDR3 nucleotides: TGTGCCAGCAGCTCAGGGGGCGGCGGCAATCAGCCCCAGCATTTT. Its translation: CASSSGGGGNQPQHF.

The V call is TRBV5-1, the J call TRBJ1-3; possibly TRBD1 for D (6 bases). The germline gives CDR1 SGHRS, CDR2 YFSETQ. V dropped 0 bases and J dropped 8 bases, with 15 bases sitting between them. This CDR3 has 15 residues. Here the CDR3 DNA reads TGCGCCAGCAGCTTGGAAGGCAGGGGTATAGACACCATATATTTT. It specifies CASSLEGRGIDTIYF. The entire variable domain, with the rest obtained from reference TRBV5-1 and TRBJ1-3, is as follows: KAGVTQTPRYLIKTRGQQVTLSCSPISGHRSVSWYQQTPGQGLQFLFEYFSETQRNKGNFPGRFSGRQFSNSRSEMNVSTLELGDSALYLCASSLEGRGIDTIYFGEGSWLTVV.

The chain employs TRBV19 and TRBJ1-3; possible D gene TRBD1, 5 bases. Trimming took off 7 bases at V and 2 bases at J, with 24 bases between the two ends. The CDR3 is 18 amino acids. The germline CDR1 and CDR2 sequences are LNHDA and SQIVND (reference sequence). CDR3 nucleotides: TGTGCCAGTAACAGTATCATCGGCATGGGACGTGCTGGAAACACCATATATTTT. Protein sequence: CASNSIIGMGRAGNTIYF.

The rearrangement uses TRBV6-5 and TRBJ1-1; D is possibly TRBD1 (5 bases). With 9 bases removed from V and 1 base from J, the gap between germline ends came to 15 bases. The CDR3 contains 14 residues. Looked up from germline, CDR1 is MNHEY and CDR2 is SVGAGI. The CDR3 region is CASQGGGQNTEAFF. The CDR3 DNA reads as TGTGCCAGTCAGGGTGGTGGGCAGAACACTGAAGCTTTCTTT.

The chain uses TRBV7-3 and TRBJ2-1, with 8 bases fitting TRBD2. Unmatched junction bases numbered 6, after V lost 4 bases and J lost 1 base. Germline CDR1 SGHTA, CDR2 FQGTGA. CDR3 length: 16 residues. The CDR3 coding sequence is TGTGCCAGCAGCTCCGAAGCGGGGGTATCCTACAATGAGCAGTTCTTC. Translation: CASSSEAGVSYNEQFF.

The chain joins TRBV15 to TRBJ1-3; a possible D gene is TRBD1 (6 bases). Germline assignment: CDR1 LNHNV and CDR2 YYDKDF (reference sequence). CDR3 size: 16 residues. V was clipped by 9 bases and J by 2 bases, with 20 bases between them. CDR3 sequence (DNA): TGTGCCACGGCCTCCGGGACAAGTTCCCCTGGAAACACCATATATTTT. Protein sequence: CATASGTSSPGNTIYF.

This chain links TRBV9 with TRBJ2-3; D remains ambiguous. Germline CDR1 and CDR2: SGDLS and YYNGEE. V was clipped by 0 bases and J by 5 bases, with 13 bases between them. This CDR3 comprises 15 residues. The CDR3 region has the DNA TGTGCCAGCAGCGTAGGGGTTGTCCCCCTAGATACGCAGTATTTT. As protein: CASSVGVVPLDTQYF.

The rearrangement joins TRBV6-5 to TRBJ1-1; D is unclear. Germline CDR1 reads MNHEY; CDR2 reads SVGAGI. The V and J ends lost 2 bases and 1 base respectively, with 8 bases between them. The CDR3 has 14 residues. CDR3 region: CASSYPPENTEAFF. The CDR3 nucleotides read TGTGCCAGCAGTTACCCACCAGAGAACACTGAAGCTTTCTTT.

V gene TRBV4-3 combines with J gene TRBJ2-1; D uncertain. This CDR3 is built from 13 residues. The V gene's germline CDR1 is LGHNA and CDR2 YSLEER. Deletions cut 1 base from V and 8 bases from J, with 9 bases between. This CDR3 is CASSQGIVDEQFF. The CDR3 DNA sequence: TGCGCCAGCAGCCAAGGTATTGTCGATGAGCAGTTCTTC.

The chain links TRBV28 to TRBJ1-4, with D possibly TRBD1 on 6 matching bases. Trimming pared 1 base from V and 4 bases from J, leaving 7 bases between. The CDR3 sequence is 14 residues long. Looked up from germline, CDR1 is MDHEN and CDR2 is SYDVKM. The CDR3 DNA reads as TGTGCCAGCAGTTTATCCAGGGGTAATGAAAAACTGTTTTTT. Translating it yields CASSLSRGNEKLFF.